This TCR beta chain was profiled in a study of blood T cell repertoires in COVID-19. The CDR3 contains 17 residues. Germline V gene lookup returns CDR1 SGHTA and CDR2 FQGNSA. V lost 5 bases and J 0 bases, leaving 16 bases between the germline ends. Per the original data handling: Counts of nucleated cells, estimated from reference gene primer amplification, were obtained. The protocol was immunoSEQ multiplex PCR, while the TCRdb copy is restricted to in-frame clones and leaves out a portion. The V and J calls and clone size were taken over from that table, and D and trimming were inferred from the DNA. The data show approximately 220,000 clones, 65% to 85% seen once.

This receptor was taken from a woman aged 40-49 years who had recovered from COVID-19. The chain joins TRBV7-2 to TRBJ1-4, with TRBD1 as a possible D gene (6 bases). Specimen: PBMCs or T cells enriched from blood (not recorded which). The CDR3 here is CASSAEGGNATNEKLFF. Here the CDR3 DNA reads TGTGCCAGCAGCGCCGAGGGGGGGAATGCAACTAATGAAAAACTGTTTTTT.